This T cell receptor (beta chain) was obtained from a study of cytomegalovirus exposure and HLA in healthy donors. The study, taken as a whole, reports: Whilst most TCR sequences proved rare, a subset of public TCRs occurred across many donors. Both high specificity and high sensitivity reportedly marked the classifier's diagnosis of cytomegalovirus status.

The PCR was carried out with 60 Vbeta primers and 13 Jbeta primers. Measured with immunoSEQ multiplex PCR; TCRdb has only the in-frame clones, and not every one. Counted here are 200,000 to 300,000 clones, about 80% occurring once; the ten biggest clones make up approximately 8.4%. Nominal health characterized the donors when sampled, though unrecorded immune exposures were likely. This clone has a handful of counts. Its antigen is currently unknown. Germline assignment: CDR1 SGDLS and CDR2 YYNGEE. The CDR3 is 15 residues long. Germline trimming cut 3 bases from V and 3 bases from J; bases unmatched to any gene: 3.

Input material: PBMCs. The sequence derives from a woman aged 55-70 years in good health and CMV-seropositive. This chain uses TRBV9 with TRBJ2-3; 11 bases are shared with TRBD1. The CDR3 reads CASSGDRGGTDTQYF. As DNA, the CDR3 is TGTGCCAGCAGCGGGGACAGGGGGGGGACAGATACGCAGTATTTT. Together with reference TRBV9 and TRBJ2-3, the CDR3 gives the full variable domain: DSGVTQTPKHLITATGQRVTLRCSPRSGDLSVYWYQQSLDQGLQFLIQYYNGEERAKGNILERFSAQQFPDLHSELNLSSLELGDSALYFCASSGDRGGTDTQYFGPGTRLTVL.